The 28 T cell receptor beta chains below all came from one sample that was sequenced in a study of technical replicates of blood from several donors. Generated by immunoSEQ multiplex PCR, the TCRdb table keeps only in-frame clones and is missing some. The repertoire holds approximately 75,000 clones, with about 97% as singletons. The material sequenced was T cells isolated from PBMCs. The receptor source for this set is a human donor in good health.

This rearrangement joins TRBV27 to TRBJ2-1; TRBD2 might be the D (6 bases). Trimming cost V 2 bases and J 10 bases, with 12 bases left between them. The CDR3 is 13 residues long. Germline V CDR1 and CDR2: MNHEY, SMNVEV (reference sequence). Here the CDR3 reads CASSLPGLREQFF. In DNA form, the CDR3 reads TGTGCCAGCAGTTTACCGGGACTTCGAGAGCAGTTCTTC.

V usage is TRBV7-9 and J usage is TRBJ2-5; weak D call: TRBD1 (5 bases). There are 13 residues in the CDR3. Deletions cut 4 bases from V and 2 bases from J, with 8 bases between. Germline V CDR1 and CDR2: SEHNR, FQNEAQ (reference sequence). CDR3 DNA sequence: TGTGCCAGCAGCTCCAGACAGCAAGAGACCCAGTACTTC. It encodes CASSSRQQETQYF.

This clone was detected only once. The chain has TRBV27 and TRBJ1-2; no clear D. V shed 2 bases and J shed 6 bases, with 16 bases lying between them. The length of the CDR3 is 15 residues. Germline loops: CDR1 MNHEY, CDR2 SMNVEV (reference sequence). DNA of the CDR3: TGTGCCAGCAGTTTAAAAGCCCCTAGGGAGCATGGCTACACCTTC. It codes for CASSLKAPREHGYTF.

This sequence joins TRBV19 and TRBJ1-1; 11 bases align to TRBD1. V shed 1 base, J shed 6 bases, and the junction held 10 bases outside the gene matches. The CDR3 is 17 amino acids. Germline loops: CDR1 LNHDA, CDR2 SQIVND (reference sequence). The CDR3 is CASSIGGWTGGFAEAFF. The CDR3 DNA reads TGTGCCAGTAGTATAGGAGGCTGGACAGGGGGCTTCGCTGAAGCTTTCTTT.

The rearrangement links TRBV19 to TRBJ1-2; TRBD1 matches at 11 bases. V lost 3 bases, J lost 4 bases, and 1 base stayed unmatched. This CDR3 has 14 amino acids. Germline V gene data show CDR1 as LNHDA and CDR2 as SQIVND (reference sequence). The CDR3 spells CASSMGTGGYGYTF. Here the CDR3 DNA reads TGTGCCAGTAGTATGGGGACAGGGGGCTATGGCTACACCTTC.

The chain joins TRBV14 to TRBJ2-3; a weak D match, TRBD2 (6 bases). CDR1 is SGHDN, CDR2 FVKESK, per germline. V shed 8 bases and J shed 0 bases, with 15 bases lying between them. This CDR3 has 15 amino acids. This CDR3 is CASSRGGTSTDTQYF. The CDR3 bases are TGTGCCAGCTCCCGGGGCGGGACGAGCACAGATACGCAGTATTTT.

The chain employs TRBV5-1 and TRBJ2-6, with D maybe TRBD2 (6 bases). Trimming left V 0 bases short and J 1 base short, with 11 bases between. The CDR3 length is 17 residues. Per germline, CDR1 SGHRS and CDR2 YFSETQ. The CDR3 nucleotides read TGCGCCAGCAGCTTGGTAGGCAGCGGGTCTGGGGCCAACGTCCTGACTTTC. It specifies CASSLVGSGSGANVLTF.

The chain is built from TRBV2 and TRBJ1-2, with 7 bases fitting TRBD1. This CDR3 has 13 residues. CDR1 and CDR2 from the germline V gene are SNHLY and FYNNEI. V shed 3 bases and J 3 bases; nucleotides not matched to a gene: 1. CDR3 coding DNA: TGTGCCAGCAGTGACGGACAGGACTATGGCTACACCTTC. This translates into CASSDGQDYGYTF. Using reference TRBV2 and TRBJ1-2 for the parts outside the CDR3, the full variable domain is EPEVTQTPSHQVTQMGQEVILRCVPISNHLYFYWYRQILGQKVEFLVSFYNNEISEKSEIFDDQFSVERPDGSNFTLKIRSTKLEDSAMYFCASSDGQDYGYTFGSGTRLTVV.

The V gene is TRBV30, the J gene TRBJ2-3, with 7 bases identical to TRBD1. This CDR3 spans 14 amino acids. The germline V gene has CDR1 GTSNPN and CDR2 SVGIG (reference sequence). The V segment lost 3 bases and the J segment 0 bases; nucleotides outside the gene matches: 3. CDR3 nucleotide sequence: TGTGCCTGGAGAGAACAGGGGAGCACAGATACGCAGTATTTT. Protein sequence: CAWREQGSTDTQYF.

V is TRBV7-6 and J is TRBJ2-5, with 11 positions matching TRBD2. Trimming removed 4 bases from V and 1 base from J; junction bases left unmatched: 5. CDR1 is SGHVS, CDR2 FNYEAQ, per germline. The length of the CDR3 is 16 residues. The CDR3 DNA sequence: TGTGCCAGCAGCTCGGGACTAGCGGACTTCCAAGAGACCCAGTACTTC. It is translated as CASSSGLADFQETQYF. Using reference TRBV7-6 and TRBJ2-5 for the parts outside the CDR3, the full variable domain is GAGVSQSPRYKVTKRGQDVALRCDPISGHVSLYWYRQALGQGPEFLTYFNYEAQQDKSGLPNDRFSAERPEGSISTLTIQRTEQRDSAMYRCASSSGLADFQETQYFGPGTRLLVL.

This chain uses TRBV4-1 with TRBJ2-7; 8 nucleotides agree with TRBD2. V was clipped by 1 base and J by 5 bases; unmatched bases: 7. Germline CDR1 MGHRA, CDR2 YSYEKL. The CDR3 has 15 residues. The CDR3 region is CASSQARSGAHEQYF. The CDR3 DNA sequence: TGCGCCAGCAGCCAAGCACGTAGCGGGGCCCACGAGCAGTACTTC.

V gene TRBV29-1 combines with J gene TRBJ1-2; D may be TRBD1 (6 bases). V shed 5 bases and J shed 4 bases, with 14 bases lying between them. This CDR3 region has 13 residues. Germline CDR1 SQVTM, CDR2 ANQGSEA. The CDR3 is CSVSGGLVYGYTF. In DNA, the CDR3 is TGCAGCGTTTCCGGGGGGCTAGTCTATGGCTACACCTTC.

This rearrangement joins TRBV4-2 to TRBJ1-2, with 10 positions matching TRBD1. CDR1 and CDR2 (germline): LGHNA, YNFKEQ. Trimming cost V 1 base and J 2 bases; bases outside gene matches: 1. The CDR3 consists of 15 residues. CDR3: CASSQGQGANYGYTF. CDR3 nucleotides: TGTGCCAGCAGCCAAGGACAGGGGGCGAACTATGGCTACACCTTC.

The chain is built from TRBV9 and TRBJ1-2; maybe TRBD1 (5 bases). This CDR3 region has 12 residues. Trimming removed 7 bases at V and 4 bases at J, with 11 bases between. Germline lookup yields CDR1 SGDLS and CDR2 YYNGEE. The chain's CDR3 is CASQGVVYGYTF. The CDR3 nucleotides are TGTGCCAGCCAGGGTGTGGTCTATGGCTACACCTTC.

This chain joins TRBV4-2 and TRBJ2-1, with 13 bases that match TRBD2. In germline, CDR1 is LGHNA, CDR2 YNFKEQ. Trimming cost V 4 bases and J 9 bases; bases outside gene matches: 9. This CDR3 spans 16 amino acids. CDR3 DNA: TGTGCCAGCAGCCGAGAGCGACTAGCGGGAGGTGGTGAGCAGTTCTTC. Protein product: CASSRERLAGGGEQFF.

The gene calls are TRBV2 and TRBJ1-2, with 7 bases aligning to TRBD1. The trim removed 4 bases at V and 5 bases at J, leaving 1 base unmatched. The CDR3 is 12 residues long. CDR1 is SNHLY, CDR2 FYNNEI, per germline. The CDR3 loop reads CASSVRGYGYTF. CDR3 nucleotides: TGTGCCAGCAGTGTCAGGGGGTATGGCTACACCTTC.

V and J are TRBV5-1 and TRBJ2-7, with 7 bases fitting TRBD1. V was clipped by 4 bases and J by 3 bases; unmatched bases: 10. Germline V gene sequence: CDR1 SGHRS, CDR2 YFSETQ. The CDR3 is 15 residues long. The CDR3 DNA sequence: TGCGCCAGCAGCGGGGGACAGTCGATCTACTACGAGCAGTACTTC. Its protein product is CASSGGQSIYYEQYF.

This rearrangement joins TRBV5-1 to TRBJ2-2; TRBD2 aligns across 9 bases. The CDR3 runs to 14 residues. The V gene's germline CDR1 is SGHRS and CDR2 YFSETQ. V shed 10 bases and J 2 bases; nucleotides not matched to a gene: 6. CDR3 DNA sequence: TGCGCCTCCCGGACTAGCGTAAACACCGGGGAGCTGTTTTTT. It yields the protein CASRTSVNTGELFF.

This chain uses TRBV9 with TRBJ2-5; a weak D match, TRBD1 (6 bases). V lost 2 bases, J lost 0 bases, and 8 bases lay in between. Germline-derived CDR1 and CDR2 are SGDLS and YYNGEE. The CDR3 spans 14 residues. CDR3 amino acids: CASSVTGYQETQYF. The CDR3 nucleotides read TGTGCCAGCAGCGTTACAGGGTACCAAGAGACCCAGTACTTC.

The chain links TRBV12-5 to TRBJ2-5, with 9 bases lining up with TRBD1. The junction had 7 bases not matched to a gene; V was cut back by 3 bases and J by 5 bases. The CDR3 totals 15 residues. Germline V gives CDR1 LGHNT, CDR2 FRNRAP. As DNA, the CDR3 is TGTGCTAGTGGTTTAGGACAGGGGTATCAGGAGACCCAGTACTTC. It is translated as CASGLGQGYQETQYF.

This chain connects TRBV19 to TRBJ2-7, with 10 bases aligning to TRBD1. The CDR3 runs 13 residues. The J segment lost 4 bases and the V segment lost 8 bases, leaving 5 bases of the junction unmatched. Germline V gene sequence: CDR1 LNHDA, CDR2 SQIVND (reference sequence). CDR3 coding DNA: TGTGCCAGTGGGACAGGGGCCGAATACGAGCAGTACTTC. Its translation is CASGTGAEYEQYF.

This chain links TRBV2 with TRBJ1-5; the D is unclear. V was shortened by 4 bases and J by 1 base, with 11 bases between the two germline ends. The CDR3 sequence is 15 residues long. The germline V gene encodes CDR1 SNHLY and CDR2 FYNNEI. The CDR3 nucleotides are TGTGCCAGCAGTGTGGAGAGAGGGAGCAATCAGCCCCAGCATTTT. The encoded protein is CASSVERGSNQPQHF.

Details on this clone: The sample carries other DNA sequences with the same CDR3. This chain uses TRBV5-1 with TRBJ2-5, with TRBD2 matching 12 bases. CDR3 length: 14 amino acids. J lost 4 bases, V lost 3 bases, and 1 base had no gene match. Germline-derived CDR1 and CDR2 are SGHRS and YFSETQ. CDR3 amino acids: CASSWGLAGETQYF. CDR3 in DNA: TGCGCCAGCAGCTGGGGACTAGCGGGAGAGACCCAGTACTTC.

The chain uses TRBV27 and TRBJ2-2; TRBD1 might be the D (6 bases). Deletions cut 5 bases from V and 5 bases from J, with 12 bases between. CDR3 length: 14 residues. Germline CDR1 MNHEY, CDR2 SMNVEV (reference sequence). The CDR3 bases are TGTGCCAGCAGTCCACAGGGAACTACCGGGGAGCTGTTTTTT. It is translated as CASSPQGTTGELFF.

This chain connects TRBV28 to TRBJ1-6; D is unclear. Trimming cost V 5 bases and J 9 bases, with 11 bases left between them. CDR3 length: 13 residues. Per the germline V gene, CDR1 is MDHEN and CDR2 is SYDVKM. This CDR3 is CASSPRFLSPLHF. The CDR3 DNA is TGTGCCAGCAGTCCACGGTTTCTTTCACCCCTCCACTTT.

The V gene is TRBV2, the J gene TRBJ2-7; D might be TRBD1 (6 bases). Germline V gene lookup returns CDR1 SNHLY and CDR2 FYNNEI. This CDR3 has 13 amino acids. The germline V and J ends were trimmed by 6 bases and 5 bases, with 14 bases remaining between them. In DNA form, the CDR3 reads TGTGCCAGCAGCGGAGACAGGCTAAACGAGCAGTACTTC. This encodes CASSGDRLNEQYF.

The chain recombines TRBV9 with TRBJ2-3; 8 bases map to TRBD2. Germline assignment: CDR1 SGDLS and CDR2 YYNGEE. With 0 bases clipped from V and 3 bases from J, the junction kept 6 bases outside the gene matches. CDR3 size: 16 residues. In nucleotides, the CDR3 is TGTGCCAGCAGCGTAGATGTGACTAGCGTGACAGATACGCAGTATTTT. This translates into CASSVDVTSVTDTQYF.

The chain links TRBV6-5 to TRBJ1-2; 7 positions agree with TRBD1. The CDR3 is 16 residues long. Germline values: CDR1 MNHEY, CDR2 SVGAGI. J lost 0 bases, V lost 4 bases, and 8 bases had no gene match. CDR3 loop: CASSWDSVLPNYGYTF. The DNA for the CDR3 is TGTGCCAGCAGTTGGGACAGCGTACTTCCTAACTATGGCTACACCTTC.